These T cell receptor beta chains were read from a single sample in a study of blood T cell repertoires in COVID-19. Sequenced by immunoSEQ multiplex PCR; TCRdb stores in-frame clones only, minus some. The sample holds approximately 360,000 clones, 90% seen once. The specimen was peripheral blood. These receptors were obtained from a man in his late teens or twenties with active or convalescent COVID-19. Each CDR3 is given with its conserved first and last residue. The D gene is left open where the match is weak. Some rows mark clone size as missing; the rest say once, few, many or name a class of expanded clone.

DNA | CDR3 | V | D | size | J
TGCGCCAGCAGCCCGATAGGGGCGTATTCACCCCTCCACTTT | CASSPIGAYSPLHF | TRBV4-1 | - | - | TRBJ1-6
TGTGCCAGCAACGCCGAAGCGGCACACGAGCAGTACTTC | CASNAEAAHEQYF | TRBV12-3/TRBV12-4 | - | - | TRBJ2-7
TGTGCCAGCAGCGGACAGCGGACAGGGCAAGAGACCCAGTACTTC | CASSGQRTGQETQYF | TRBV7-2 | TRBD1 | - | TRBJ2-5
TGTGCCAGCAGCTTCGGACAGTACCAAGAGACCCAGTACTTC | CASSFGQYQETQYF | TRBV11-2 | - | - | TRBJ2-5
TGCGCCAGCAGCTTTAGCGGGAGCACAGATACGCAGTATTTT | CASSFSGSTDTQYF | TRBV5-1 | TRBD2 | - | TRBJ2-3
TGTGCCAGCAGCAGAGGGCCGGGCACTGAAGCTTTCTTT | CASSRGPGTEAFF | TRBV6-5 | - | - | TRBJ1-1
TGTGCCAGCAGCCTAAGGGGGACAGGGGGAGCTTTCTTT | CASSLRGTGGAFF | TRBV7-3 | TRBD1 | few | TRBJ1-1
TGTGCCAGTAGATCCGCTAGCGGGAGTAGGGCAAGGGCTGAGCAGTTCTTC | CASRSASGSRARAEQFF | TRBV19 | TRBD2 | - | TRBJ2-1
TGCGCCAGCAGTGCCGGGATCGGCGCTGAAGCTTTCTTT | CASSAGIGAEAFF | TRBV10-2 | - | - | TRBJ1-1
TGTGCCAGCAGCCCTCGGGACAGGGGACCTTACGAGCAGTACTTC | CASSPRDRGPYEQYF | TRBV5-4 | TRBD1 | - | TRBJ2-7
TGTGCCAGCAGCTCATCAGGGGCCGCATTATACAATGAGCAGTTCTTC | CASSSSGAALYNEQFF | TRBV5-6 | - | once | TRBJ2-1
TGTGCCAGCAGCGACAGGGTCCATCGCACTGAAGCTTTCTTT | CASSDRVHRTEAFF | TRBV11-2 | TRBD1 | once | TRBJ1-1
TGTGCCAGCTGCTCACAGGGGGTTTGTACTGAAGCTTTCTTT | CASCSQGVCTEAFF | TRBV6-5 | TRBD1 | - | TRBJ1-1
TGCGCCAGCAGCCAAGTAGGGCGCAGGGGCCCGGGGCAGCCCCAGCATTTT | CASSQVGRRGPGQPQHF | TRBV4-1 | - | - | TRBJ1-5
TGTGCCAGCAGTGACGACAGGGCCAATGAGCAGTTCTTC | CASSDDRANEQFF | TRBV6-4 | TRBD1 | - | TRBJ2-1
TGTGCCAGCAGTTTAATTCTGGGTCAAACGGGCGAGCAGTACTTC | CASSLILGQTGEQYF | TRBV27 | - | - | TRBJ2-7
TGTGCCAGCAGCCCCAGTAATCGTCTTGAAGCTTTCTTT | CASSPSNRLEAFF | TRBV14 | - | - | TRBJ1-1
TGTGCCAGCAGCTCCCGGACAGGGGAGGACACCGGGGAGCTGTTTTTT | CASSSRTGEDTGELFF | TRBV7-9 | TRBD1 | - | TRBJ2-2
TGTGCCAGCAGTGGGGGGACTAGCAGAGCCAAAAACATTCAGTACTTC | CASSGGTSRAKNIQYF | TRBV6-2/TRBV6-3 | TRBD2 | - | TRBJ2-4
TGTGCCAGCAGTTACTCGCGCGGGAATGGCTACACCTTC | CASSYSRGNGYTF | TRBV6-5 | - | - | TRBJ1-2
TGTGCCAGCAGCTTTGACACGTTTGAAGCTTTCTTT | CASSFDTFEAFF | TRBV6-2/TRBV6-3 | - | - | TRBJ1-1
TGTGCCAGCGGAGGGGTACGCACTGAAGCTTTCTTT | CASGGVRTEAFF | TRBV6-6 | - | - | TRBJ1-1
TGCGCCAGCAGCCCGCGAGGACTAGAGGGGAACACAGATACGCAGTATTTT | CASSPRGLEGNTDTQYF | TRBV4-1 | TRBD2 | - | TRBJ2-3
TGTGCCAGCAGCCTCGTGGCTGAATCACCCCTCCACTTT | CASSLVAESPLHF | TRBV7-3 | - | - | TRBJ1-6